The present T cell receptor (beta chain) was sequenced within a study of CD4 T cells in relation to SARS-CoV-2 and coronaviruses. As for the study in general: Shared crossreactive spike epitopes were mapped to their HLA restriction.

Naive and memory CD4+ T cell DNA was deep-sequenced without culture. Sequencing used immunoSEQ multiplex PCR; TCRdb keeps in-frame clones, though not all of them. Altogether about 55,000 clones are present, 75% to 90% being singletons, with the ten largest covering 1.4%. The unexposed donors gave CD4+ T cells in about 2011-2018, prior to COVID-19. Cryopreserved PBMCs were CD4-enriched, then split into naive and memory cells. Germline trimming cut 2 bases from V and 14 bases from J; bases unmatched to any gene: 3. The CDR3 runs 11 residues. Germline V gene data show CDR1 as MNHNS and CDR2 as SASEGT. Source material: memory CD4+ T cells from PBMCs. This clonotype originated in a human donor in good health. This chain links TRBV6-1 with TRBJ2-1; 7 bases line up with TRBD1. The CDR3 sequence: CASSERGQEFF. Written as DNA, the CDR3 is TGTGCCAGCAGTGAACGCGGACAGGAGTTCTTC.